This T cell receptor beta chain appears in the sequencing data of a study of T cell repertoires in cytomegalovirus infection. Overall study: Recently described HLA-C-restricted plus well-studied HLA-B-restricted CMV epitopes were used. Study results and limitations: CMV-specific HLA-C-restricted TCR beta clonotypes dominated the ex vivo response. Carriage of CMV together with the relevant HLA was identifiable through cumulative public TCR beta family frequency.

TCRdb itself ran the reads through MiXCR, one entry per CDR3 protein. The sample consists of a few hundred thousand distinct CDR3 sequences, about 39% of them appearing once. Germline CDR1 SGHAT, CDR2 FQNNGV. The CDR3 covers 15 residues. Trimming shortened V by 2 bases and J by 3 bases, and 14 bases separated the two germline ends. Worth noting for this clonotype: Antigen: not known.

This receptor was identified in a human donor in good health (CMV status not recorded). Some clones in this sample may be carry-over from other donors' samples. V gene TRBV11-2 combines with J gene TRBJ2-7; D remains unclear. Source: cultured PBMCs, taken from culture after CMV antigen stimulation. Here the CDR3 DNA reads TGTGCCAGCAGCTTAAGTGGTGGCGGAAACTACGAGCAGTACTTC. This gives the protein CASSLSGGGNYEQYF.